The present entry profiles one T cell receptor (beta chain) with its context. The sample comes from a study of PD-1 blockade in mismatch repair-deficient tumors. TCRs were sequenced from a few patients responding to pembrolizumab. This CDR3 is 14 amino acids long. CDR1 MNHEY and CDR2 SVGAGI come from the germline V gene. V lost 3 bases, J lost 3 bases, and 12 bases lay in between. Using immunoSEQ multiplex PCR, the repertoire was profiled, and TCRdb retains in-frame clones only, with some absent. Of roughly 25,000 clones in the sample, nearly 85% were seen once. The rearrangement links TRBV6-5 to TRBJ2-7; possible D gene TRBD1, 5 bases. The material sequenced was peripheral blood, taken 12 weeks after starting pembrolizumab. The sequence came from an adult with mismatch repair-deficient cancer. The CDR3 DNA reads as TGTGCCAGCAGTTATAAGGGGCCTCACTACGAGCAGTACTTC. Encoded protein: CASSYKGPHYEQYF.